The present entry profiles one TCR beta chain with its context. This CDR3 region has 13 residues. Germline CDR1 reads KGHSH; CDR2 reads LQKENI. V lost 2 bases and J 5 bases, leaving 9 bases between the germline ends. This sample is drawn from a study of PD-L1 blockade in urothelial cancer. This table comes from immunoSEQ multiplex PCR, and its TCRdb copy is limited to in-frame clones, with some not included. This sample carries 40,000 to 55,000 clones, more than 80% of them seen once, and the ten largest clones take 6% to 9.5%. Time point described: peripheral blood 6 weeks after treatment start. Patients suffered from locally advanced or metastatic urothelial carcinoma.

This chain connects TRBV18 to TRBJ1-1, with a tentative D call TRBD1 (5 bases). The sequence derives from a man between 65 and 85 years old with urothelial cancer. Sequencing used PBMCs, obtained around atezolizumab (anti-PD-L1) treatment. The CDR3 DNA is TGTGCCAGCTCACCATTGTCAGGGACTGAAGCTTTCTTT. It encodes CASSPLSGTEAFF.